This T cell receptor (beta chain) was captured in a study of T cell changes during pregnancy in multiple sclerosis. This clone is a singleton in its sample. CDR1 is SGHKS and CDR2 is YYEKEE in the germline V gene (reference sequence). This CDR3 has 14 amino acids. V was shortened by 3 bases and J by 2 bases, with 10 bases between the two germline ends. Produced via immunoSEQ multiplex PCR; TCRdb's table is partial and in-frame only. Here the sample spans 55,000 to 65,000 clones, around 90% being singletons. The sequenced sample was peripheral blood, obtained in the first trimester of pregnancy. The rearrangement uses TRBV5-5 and TRBJ2-3; D remains ambiguous. The receptor comes from a female donor in good health, enrolled as a control in a pregnancy study. DNA for the CDR3: TGTGCCAGCAGCTCCCTCGGTGCCACAGATACGCAGTATTTT. Its protein product is CASSSLGATDTQYF.